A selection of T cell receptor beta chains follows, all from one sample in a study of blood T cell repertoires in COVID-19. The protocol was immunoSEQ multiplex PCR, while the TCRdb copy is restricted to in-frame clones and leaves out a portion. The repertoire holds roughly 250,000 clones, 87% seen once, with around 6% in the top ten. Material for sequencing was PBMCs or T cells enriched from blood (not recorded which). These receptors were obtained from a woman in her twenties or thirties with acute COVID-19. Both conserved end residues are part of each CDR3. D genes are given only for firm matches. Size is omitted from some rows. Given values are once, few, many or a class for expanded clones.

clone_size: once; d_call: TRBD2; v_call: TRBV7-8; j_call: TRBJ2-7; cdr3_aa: CASSLLAGGLYEQYF; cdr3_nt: TGTGCCAGCAGCTTACTAGCGGGAGGGCTATACGAGCAGTACTTC
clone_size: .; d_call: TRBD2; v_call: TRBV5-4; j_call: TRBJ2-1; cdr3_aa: CASSSPSGDYNEQFF; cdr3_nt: TGTGCCAGCAGCTCTCCTAGCGGAGATTACAATGAGCAGTTCTTC
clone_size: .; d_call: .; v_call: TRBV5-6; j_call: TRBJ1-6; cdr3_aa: CASSLGPRVDNSPLHF; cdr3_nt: TGTGCCAGCAGCTTGGGCCCCAGGGTTGATAATTCACCCCTCCACTTT
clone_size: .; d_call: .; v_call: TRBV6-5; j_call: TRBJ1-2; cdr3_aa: CASSYIRQPGRYTF; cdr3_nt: TGTGCCAGCAGTTACATCCGACAGCCGGGCCGCTACACCTTC
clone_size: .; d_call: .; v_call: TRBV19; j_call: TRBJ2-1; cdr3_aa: CASGPASYNEQFF; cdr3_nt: TGTGCCAGTGGCCCCGCCTCCTACAATGAGCAGTTCTTC
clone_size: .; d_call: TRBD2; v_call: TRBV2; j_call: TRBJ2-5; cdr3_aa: CASRESSGGEGTQYF; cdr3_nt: TGTGCCAGCAGGGAATCAAGCGGGGGGGAGGGGACCCAGTACTTC
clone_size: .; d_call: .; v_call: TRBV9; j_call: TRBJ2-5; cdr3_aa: CASSVRGGGQEETQYF; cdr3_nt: TGTGCCAGCAGCGTCCGGGGAGGAGGGCAGGAAGAGACCCAGTACTTC
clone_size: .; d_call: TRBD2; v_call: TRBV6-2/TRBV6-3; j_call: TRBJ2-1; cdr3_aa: CASSYVAGGQFF; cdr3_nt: TGTGCCAGCAGTTACGTGGCGGGGGGGCAGTTCTTC
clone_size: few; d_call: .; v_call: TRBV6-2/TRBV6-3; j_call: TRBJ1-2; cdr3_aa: CASSKTVGYGYTF; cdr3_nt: TGTGCCAGCAGCAAGACAGTAGGCTATGGCTACACCTTC
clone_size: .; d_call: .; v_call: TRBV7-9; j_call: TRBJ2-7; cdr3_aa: CASSMTGYEQYF; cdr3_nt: TGTGCCAGCAGCATGACAGGTTACGAGCAGTACTTC